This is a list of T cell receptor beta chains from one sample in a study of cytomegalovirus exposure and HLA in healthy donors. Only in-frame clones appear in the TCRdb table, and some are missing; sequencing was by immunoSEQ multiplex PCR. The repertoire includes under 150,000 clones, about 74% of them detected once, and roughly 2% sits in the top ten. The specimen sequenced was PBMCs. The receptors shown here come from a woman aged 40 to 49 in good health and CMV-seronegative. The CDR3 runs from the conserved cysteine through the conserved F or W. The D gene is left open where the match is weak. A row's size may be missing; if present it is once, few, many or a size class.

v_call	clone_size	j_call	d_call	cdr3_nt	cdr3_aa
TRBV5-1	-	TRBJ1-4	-	TGCGCCAGCAGCTTATTGACACCAACTAATGAAAAACTGTTTTTT	CASSLLTPTNEKLFF
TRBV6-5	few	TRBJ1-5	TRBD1	TGTGCCAGCAGTGGGACAGGGGGTGGCAATCAGCCCCAGCATTTT	CASSGTGGGNQPQHF
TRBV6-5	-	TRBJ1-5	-	TGTGCCAGCAGACAACAGGGTAGCCAGCCCCAGCATTTT	CASRQQGSQPQHF
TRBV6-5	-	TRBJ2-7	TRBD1	TGTGCCAGCAGTTCCAATGAAAGGACAGGTACCTACGAGCAGTACTTC	CASSSNERTGTYEQYF
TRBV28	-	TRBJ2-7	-	TGTGCCAACCAGGACAGCCAGACCTACGAGCAGTACTTC	CANQDSQTYEQYF
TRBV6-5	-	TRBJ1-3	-	TGTGCCAGCATCGGGATTTTCTCTGGAAACACCATATATTTT	CASIGIFSGNTIYF
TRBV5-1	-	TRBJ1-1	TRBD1	TGCGCCAGCTCCAGGGGGGTGGGGGGGACCACGGGGGGGACTGAAGCTTTCTTT	CASSRGVGGTTGGTEAFF
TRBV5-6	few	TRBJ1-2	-	TGTGCCAGCAGCTTGGAGGGGGTGTATGGCTACACCTTC	CASSLEGVYGYTF
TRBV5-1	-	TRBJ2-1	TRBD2	TGCGCCAGCAGCTTGGGTGGTCTAGCGGTCTACAATGAGCAGTTCTTC	CASSLGGLAVYNEQFF
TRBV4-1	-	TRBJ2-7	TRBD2	TGCGCCAGCAGCCAAGTTTATGAGGGAGGGCTTGAAGAGCAGTACTTC	CASSQVYEGGLEEQYF
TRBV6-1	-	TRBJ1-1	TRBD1	TGTGCCAGCAGTGCTAACACCGGGACAGGGGGCACTGAAGCTTTCTTT	CASSANTGTGGTEAFF
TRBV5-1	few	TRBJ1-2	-	TGCGCCAGCAGCTTATGGGGCGGGAGCAGCTATGGCTACACCTTC	CASSLWGGSSYGYTF
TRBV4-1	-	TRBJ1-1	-	TGCGCCAGCAGCCAGGGACTCGCGGGCACTGAAGCTTTCTTT	CASSQGLAGTEAFF
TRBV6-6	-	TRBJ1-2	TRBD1	TGTGCCAGCAGTTACCCCGGGACAGGGATTAACTATGGCTACACCTTC	CASSYPGTGINYGYTF
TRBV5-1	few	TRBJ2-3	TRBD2	TGCGCCAGCAGCTCGACGACTAGCGGGAGCGTTTCAGCGCAGTATTTT	CASSSTTSGSVSAQYF
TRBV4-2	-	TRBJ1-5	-	TGTGCCAGCAGCCAAGATAACTCAGGGCAGCCCCAGCATTTT	CASSQDNSGQPQHF
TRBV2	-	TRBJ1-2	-	TGTGCCAGCAGTGTTTCGACCCAGGGGGGCTACACCTTC	CASSVSTQGGYTF
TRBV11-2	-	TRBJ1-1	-	TGTGCCAGCAGCTTAGATAGGCAGGGAGGCGCTTTCTTT	CASSLDRQGGAFF
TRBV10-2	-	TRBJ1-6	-	TGCGCCAGCACGGAGGAGGTAACCTATTCACCCCTCCACTTT	CASTEEVTYSPLHF
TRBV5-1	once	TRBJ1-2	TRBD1	TGCGCCAGCAGCTTGGTGGGGGCAGGGGGGCCCCACTATGGCTACACCTTC	CASSLVGAGGPHYGYTF
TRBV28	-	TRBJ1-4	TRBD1	TGTGCCAGCAGGGAAACAGGGGGGGGGAATGAAAAACTGTTTTTT	CASRETGGGNEKLFF
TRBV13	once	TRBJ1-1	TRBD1	TGTGCCAGCAGGCCACACAGGGGGCGGAGGACTGAAGCTTTCTTT	CASRPHRGRRTEAFF
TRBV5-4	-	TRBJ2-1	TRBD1	TGTGCCAGCAGCCCTCGGGACAGTATCCCAAACCGCAATGAGCAGTTCTTC	CASSPRDSIPNRNEQFF
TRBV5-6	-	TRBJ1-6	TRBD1	TGTGCCAGCAGCTTACAGGGGCAGAATTCACCCCTCCACTTT	CASSLQGQNSPLHF
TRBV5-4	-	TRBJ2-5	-	TGTGCCAGCAGCTTGAAGGGGTTTCAAGAGACCCAGTACTTC	CASSLKGFQETQYF
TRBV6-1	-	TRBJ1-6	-	TGTGCCAGCAAGAGTCGGGGGGGGTACAATTCACCCCTCCACTTT	CASKSRGGYNSPLHF
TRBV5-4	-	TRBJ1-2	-	TGTGCCAGCAGCACCCGGAACTATGGCTACACCTTC	CASSTRNYGYTF
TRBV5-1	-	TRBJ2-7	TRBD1	TGCGCCAGCAGCCCTACGGACAGGGCGCCTCTCGAGCAGTACTTC	CASSPTDRAPLEQYF
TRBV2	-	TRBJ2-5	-	TGTGCCAGCAGCGCCGACAGTCAAGAGACCCAGTACTTC	CASSADSQETQYF
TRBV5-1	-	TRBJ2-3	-	TGCGCCAGCAGCTTGAGTGTGTCCCCTCGCGCAGATACGCAGTATTTT	CASSLSVSPRADTQYF
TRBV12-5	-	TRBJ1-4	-	TGTGCTAGTGGCGACAGCACTAATGAAAAACTGTTTTTT	CASGDSTNEKLFF
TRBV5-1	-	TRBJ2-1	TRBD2	TGCGCCAGCAGCCAAGGGACTAGGACGAGCTCCTACAATGAGCAGTTCTTC	CASSQGTRTSSYNEQFF
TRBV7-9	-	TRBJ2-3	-	TGTGCCAGCAGCCGCAGAGGTCCAGGACAGCTTTTCACAGATACGCAGTATTTT	CASSRRGPGQLFTDTQYF
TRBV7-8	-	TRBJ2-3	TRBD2	TGTGCCAGCAGCCCCACCCTAGCGGGGCACACAGATACGCAGTATTTT	CASSPTLAGHTDTQYF
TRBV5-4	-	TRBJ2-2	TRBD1	TGTGCCAGCAGCTCGATGGGACAGAGCACCGGGGAGCTGTTTTTT	CASSSMGQSTGELFF
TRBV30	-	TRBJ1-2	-	TGTGCCTGGGTCACAAGCTCGGCGGCCTATGGCTACACCTTC	CAWVTSSAAYGYTF
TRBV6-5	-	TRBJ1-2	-	TGTGCCAGCAGCCCAGGGGACTATGGCTACACCTTC	CASSPGDYGYTF
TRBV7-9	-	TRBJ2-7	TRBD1	TGTGCCAGCAGCTTAGGACAGGGTATGGGGCGCTACGAGCAGTACTTC	CASSLGQGMGRYEQYF
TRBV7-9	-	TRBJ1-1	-	TGTGCCAGCAGCCCCTGGGCAGAAAACACTGAAGCTTTCTTT	CASSPWAENTEAFF
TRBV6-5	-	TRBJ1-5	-	TGTGCCAGCAGTGACTCCCCGGGGGGTCAGCCCCAGCATTTT	CASSDSPGGQPQHF
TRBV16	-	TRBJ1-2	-	TGTGCCAGCAGCCACAACGGGGGGTTCTATGGCTACACCTTC	CASSHNGGFYGYTF
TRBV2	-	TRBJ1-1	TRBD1	TGTGCCAGCAGTGCTAACAGGGGGCGACTTACTGAAGCTTTCTTT	CASSANRGRLTEAFF
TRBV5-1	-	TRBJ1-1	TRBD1	TGCGCCAGCAGCGGGAGGACAGGGAACACTGAAGCTTTCTTT	CASSGRTGNTEAFF
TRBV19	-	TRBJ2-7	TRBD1	TGTGCCAGTAGCCGGGACAGTGCCTACGAGCAGTACTTC	CASSRDSAYEQYF
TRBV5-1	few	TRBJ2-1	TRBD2	TGCGCCAGCAGCTTGCGGTTAGCGGGATCCAATGAGCAGTTCTTC	CASSLRLAGSNEQFF
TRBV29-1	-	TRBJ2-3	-	TGCAGCGTTGAAGGCAGCGGGAGCACAGATACGCAGTATTTT	CSVEGSGSTDTQYF
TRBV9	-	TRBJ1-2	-	TGTGCCAGCAGCGTCCAGGGGAACTATGGCTACACCTTC	CASSVQGNYGYTF
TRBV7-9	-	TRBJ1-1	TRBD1	TGTTCCATTGGGAGTGGGACAGGGGGCGGTATGGGTGAAGCTTTCTTT	CSIGSGTGGGMGEAFF
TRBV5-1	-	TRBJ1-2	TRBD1	TGCGCCAGCAGCTTGGTCTCCGGGACAGGCCTCTATGGCTACACCTTC	CASSLVSGTGLYGYTF
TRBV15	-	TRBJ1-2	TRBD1	TGTGCCACCAGCAGAGATCAGATGGGACAGGGGTTTTCCAGGGCCCGATACACCTTC	CATSRDQMGQGFSRARYTF